This T cell receptor beta chain was sequenced in a study of cytomegalovirus exposure and HLA in healthy donors. Study-wide background: Some 85 million unique TCRs, all from HLA-typed donors, were included in an early release of the data. Study-level points and caveats: A later analysis linked a missense variant in DCLRE1C to the trimming of TCR beta V and J genes. It was only CMV serostatus that was available as immune exposure information.

On this clone: No antigen is known for it.

The PCR ran on 60 Vbeta and 13 Jbeta primers. Sequencing was performed with immunoSEQ multiplex PCR; in TCRdb, only in-frame clones are kept and a portion is missing. Among 100,000 or so clones listed, roughly two thirds were seen once. Germline V gene sequence: CDR1 MNHEY, CDR2 SVGAGI. CDR3 length: 15 amino acids. The ends lost 5 bases at V and 1 base at J; junction bases unmatched: 3. Sequencing input: PBMCs. This clonotype was obtained from a man between 25 and 39 years old in good health and CMV-seronegative. V gene TRBV6-5 combines with J gene TRBJ1-5, with 9 positions matching TRBD1. CDR3 DNA sequence: TGTGCCAGCAGTGTGGGGACAGGGAGCAATCAGCCCCAGCATTTT. Translating it yields CASSVGTGSNQPQHF.